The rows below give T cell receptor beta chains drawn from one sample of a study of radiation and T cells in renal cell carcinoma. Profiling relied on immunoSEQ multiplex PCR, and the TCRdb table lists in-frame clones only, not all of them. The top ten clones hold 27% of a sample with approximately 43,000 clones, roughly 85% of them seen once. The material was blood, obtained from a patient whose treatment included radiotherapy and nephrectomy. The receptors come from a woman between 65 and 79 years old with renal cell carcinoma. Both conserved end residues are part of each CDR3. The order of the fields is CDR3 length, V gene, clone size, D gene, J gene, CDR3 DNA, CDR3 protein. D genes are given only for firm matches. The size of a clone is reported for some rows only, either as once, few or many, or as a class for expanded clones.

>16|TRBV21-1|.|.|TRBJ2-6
TGTGCCAGCAGGGGGACAGGGAAATCTGGGGCCAACGTCCTGACTTTC
CASRGTGKSGANVLTF
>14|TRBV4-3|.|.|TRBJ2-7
TGCGCCAGCAGCCAAGAGGCTAGCTCCTACGAGCAGTACTTC
CASSQEASSYEQYF
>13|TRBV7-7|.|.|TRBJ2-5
TGTGCCAGCAGTCTAGGGATAGCAGAGACCCAGTACTTC
CASSLGIAETQYF
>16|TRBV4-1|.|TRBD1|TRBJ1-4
TGCGCCAGCAGCCAACCCGACAGGGGCGAGGATGAAAAACTGTTTTTT
CASSQPDRGEDEKLFF
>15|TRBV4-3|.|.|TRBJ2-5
TGCGCCAGCAGCCAAGGTACTACGAATAAAGAGACCCAGTACTTC
CASSQGTTNKETQYF
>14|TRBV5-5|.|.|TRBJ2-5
TGTGCCAGCAGCTTTCTGGGGGGACGGGAGACCCAGTACTTC
CASSFLGGRETQYF
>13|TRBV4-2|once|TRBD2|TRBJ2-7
TGTGCCAGTGGGGGACTAGCGGGAACCGAGCAGTACTTC
CASGGLAGTEQYF
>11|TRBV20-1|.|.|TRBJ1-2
TGCAGTGCTAGAGTCGGGGATGGCTACACCTTC
CSARVGDGYTF
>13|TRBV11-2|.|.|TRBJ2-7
TGTGCCAGCAGCTTAGTGGGCAGGGCTGAGCAGTACTTC
CASSLVGRAEQYF
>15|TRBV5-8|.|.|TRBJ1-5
TGTGCCAGCAGCCCCGGGACGGATAGCAATCAGCCCCAGCATTTT
CASSPGTDSNQPQHF
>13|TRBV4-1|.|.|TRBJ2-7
TGCGCCAGCAGCCAACCTTCAACCTACGAGCAGTACTTC
CASSQPSTYEQYF
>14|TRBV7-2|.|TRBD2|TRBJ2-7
TGTGCCAGCAGCACTGGACTAGCGGGAGGGGCGCTTGACTTC
CASSTGLAGGALDF
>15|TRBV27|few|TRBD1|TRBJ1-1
TGTGCCAGCAGTTGGGACAGGGACTCGTACACTGAAGCTTTCTTT
CASSWDRDSYTEAFF
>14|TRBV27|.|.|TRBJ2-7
TGTGCCAGCAGTTTAAAGTGGGGGAACCACGAGCAGTACTTC
CASSLKWGNHEQYF
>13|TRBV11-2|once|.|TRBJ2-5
TGTGCCAGCAGCCCCCAAGGGCAAGAGACCCAGTACTTC
CASSPQGQETQYF
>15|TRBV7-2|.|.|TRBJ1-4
TGTGCCAGCAGCGATACAGCTGCAACTAATGAAAAACTGTTTTTT
CASSDTAATNEKLFF
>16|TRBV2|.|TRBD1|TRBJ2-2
TGTGCCAGCAGTGAAAGGGGACAGGGACTTGCCGGGGAGCTGTTTTTT
CASSERGQGLAGELFF
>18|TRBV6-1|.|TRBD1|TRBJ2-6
TGTGCCAGCAGTGCGTCAGGGGGCGCGTTCTCTGGGGCCAACGTCCTGACTTTC
CASSASGGAFSGANVLTF
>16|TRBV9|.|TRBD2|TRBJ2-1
TGTGCCAGCAGCGCCCTGACTAGCGGATTTGTCGATGAGCAGTTCTTC
CASSALTSGFVDEQFF
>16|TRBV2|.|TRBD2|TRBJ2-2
TGTGCCAGGGCCGGGACTAGCGGGACGAACACCGGGGAGCTGTTTTTT
CARAGTSGTNTGELFF
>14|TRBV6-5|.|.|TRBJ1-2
TGTGCCAGCAGTTACCGAGGGCTCGGCTATGGCTACACCTTC
CASSYRGLGYGYTF
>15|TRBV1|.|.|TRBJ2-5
TGCACCAGCAGCCAAGATCGTAGGTCGGGAGAGACCCAGTACTTC
CTSSQDRRSGETQYF
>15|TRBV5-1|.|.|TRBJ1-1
TGCGCCAGCAGCTTGAGGACAGCCGTTGGCACTGAAGCTTTCTTT
CASSLRTAVGTEAFF
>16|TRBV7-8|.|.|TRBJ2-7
TGTGCCAGCAGCTTAGTAGCCTGGGGACGTACCTACGAGCAGTACTTC
CASSLVAWGRTYEQYF
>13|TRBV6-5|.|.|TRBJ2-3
TGTGCCAGCAGACCGGCCTTCACAGATACGCAGTATTTT
CASRPAFTDTQYF
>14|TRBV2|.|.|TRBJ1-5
TGTGCCAGCAGTGCTTTTCAAGCCAATCAGCCCCAGCATTTT
CASSAFQANQPQHF
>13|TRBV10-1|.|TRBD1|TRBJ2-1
TGCGCCAGCAGCCAGGGACAGTACCAAATACAGTTCTTC
CASSQGQYQIQFF
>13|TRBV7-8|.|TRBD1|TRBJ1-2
TGTGCCAGCAGCTTAAAACAGGGGGATGGCTACACCTTC
CASSLKQGDGYTF
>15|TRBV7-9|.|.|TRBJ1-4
TGTGCCAGCAGCATCCGACAGGAGTCCAGGGAAAAACTGTTTTTT
CASSIRQESREKLFF
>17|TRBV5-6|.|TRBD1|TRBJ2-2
TGTGCCAGCAGCCTCAAGGGACAGCCATTGAACACCGGGGAGCTGTTTTTT
CASSLKGQPLNTGELFF
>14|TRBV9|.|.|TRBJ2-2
TGTGCCAGCAGCGTAGCCCAGGGACCCGGGGAGCTGTTTTTT
CASSVAQGPGELFF
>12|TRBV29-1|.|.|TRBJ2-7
TGCAGCGTTGAACAGGGCATATCCGAGCAGTACTTC
CSVEQGISEQYF
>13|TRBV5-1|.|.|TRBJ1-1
TGCGCCAGCAGCTTGGATCAAACAATGGAAGCTTTCTTT
CASSLDQTMEAFF
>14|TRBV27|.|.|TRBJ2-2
TGTGCCAGCAGTTTAGAACTCGTCACCGGGGAGCTGTTTTTT
CASSLELVTGELFF
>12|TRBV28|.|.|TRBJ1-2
TGTGCCAGCAGTTTACAGGACTATGGCTACACCTTC
CASSLQDYGYTF
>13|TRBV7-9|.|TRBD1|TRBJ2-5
TGTGCCAGCAGCCTCGGGACAGTGAAGACCCAGTACTTC
CASSLGTVKTQYF
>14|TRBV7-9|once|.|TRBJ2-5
TGTGCCAGCAGCCCCTCTAAGGGGCGGGAGACCCAGTACTTC
CASSPSKGRETQYF
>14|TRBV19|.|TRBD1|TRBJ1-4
TGTGCCAGTAGTTTGGTCAGGGGGGTGGAAAAACTGTTTTTT
CASSLVRGVEKLFF
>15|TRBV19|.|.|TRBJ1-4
TGTGCCAGTAGTCCCCGGGACGGACGTAATGAAAAACTGTTTTTT
CASSPRDGRNEKLFF
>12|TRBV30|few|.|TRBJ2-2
TGTGCCTGGAGGACGTACGGCGGGGAGCTGTTTTTT
CAWRTYGGELFF
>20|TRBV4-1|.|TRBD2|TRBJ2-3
TGCGCCAGCAGCCACCTCAGGGGACTAGCGCGGAGAACCACGGCAGATACGCAGTATTTT
CASSHLRGLARRTTADTQYF
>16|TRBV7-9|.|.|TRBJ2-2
TGTGCCAGCAGCTCGGCAAGGGCGGAGGGAACCGGGGAGCTGTTTTTT
CASSSARAEGTGELFF
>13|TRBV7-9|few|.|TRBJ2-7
TGTGCCAGCAGCGCAGGGGTCTCCTACGAGCAGTACTTC
CASSAGVSYEQYF
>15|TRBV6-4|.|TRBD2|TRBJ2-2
TGTGCCAGCAGAACCGGGACTAGCGGTTCCGGGGAGCTGTTTTTT
CASRTGTSGSGELFF
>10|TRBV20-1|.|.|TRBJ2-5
TGCAGTGCTGAAAAAGAGACCCAGTACTTC
CSAEKETQYF
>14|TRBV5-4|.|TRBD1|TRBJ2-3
TGTGCCAGCACCCGGGACAGAGCCACAGATACGCAGTATTTT
CASTRDRATDTQYF
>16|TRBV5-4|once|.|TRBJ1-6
TGTGCCAGCAGCTTGGCCGGGGGTCGTGATAATTCACCCCTCCACTTT
CASSLAGGRDNSPLHF
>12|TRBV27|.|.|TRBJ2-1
TGTGCCAGCCACGACGCTAACAATGAGCAGTTCTTC
CASHDANNEQFF
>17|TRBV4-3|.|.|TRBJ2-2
TGCGCCAGCAGCCAACAAATATCGAGCCCATACGGCGGGGAGCTGTTTTTT
CASSQQISSPYGGELFF
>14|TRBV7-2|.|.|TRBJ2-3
TGTGCCAGCAGCTCAGGGGAGGACACAGATACGCAGTATTTT
CASSSGEDTDTQYF
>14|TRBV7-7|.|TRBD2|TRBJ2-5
TGTGCCAGCAGCTTAGCTAGCGGGAGCCAGACCCAGTACTTC
CASSLASGSQTQYF